This T cell receptor beta chain is from a study of T cell repertoires in cytomegalovirus infection. CDR3 length: 15 residues. From germline, CDR1 is SGHTA and CDR2 FQGNSA. With V trimmed by 4 bases and J by 4 bases, 6 bases remained unmatched. TCRdb re-analysed the reads in MiXCR, keeping a single row per CDR3 protein. The sample has approximately 200,000 distinct CDR3 sequences, about 20% seen once; the top ten hold about 18%. This receptor was taken from a human donor in good health (CMV status not recorded). Some clones in this sample may be carry-over from other donors' samples. The genes are TRBV7-2 and TRBJ2-3; 9 bases match TRBD2. The specimen sequenced was CD8+ T cells from PBMCs. CDR3: CASSSGRGGPDTQYF. CDR3 DNA sequence: TGTGCCAGCAGCTCGGGGCGGGGGGGGCCAGATACGCAGTATTTT.